Here is one TCR beta chain with its context. Its antigen is unidentified. A single base separates this from a much larger clone, so it may be a read error. This sample was taken from a study of molecular identifiers for immune sequencing clone quantification. Study conclusions and caveats: Highly expanded clone sizes could be underestimated by identical TCR molecules that share a barcode.

TCRdb reprocessed the PCR reads with MiXCR, giving one entry per CDR3 protein. The sample records approximately 670,000 distinct CDR3 sequences, 15% to 20% being singletons. The sorting of naive CD8 T cells used the CD8+CD4-CCR7+CD45RA+ phenotype. The CDR3 loop spans 14 amino acids. The sequenced sample was naive CD8+ T cells from blood, with Jurkat cell RNA spiked in. The subset was: FACS-sorted CD8+CD4-CCR7+CD45RA+ naive T cells. The receptor's source is a human donor in good health. Some libraries in this study had Jurkat cell RNA spiked in. J is TRBJ1-2 and V is TRBV12-3 or TRBV12-4; D might be TRBD1 (5 bases). CDR3 nucleotides: TGTGCCAGCAGTTCACCGGGCATCCCCTGGGGCTGCACCTTC. This gives the protein CASSSPGIPWGCTF.